This T cell receptor beta chain was documented in a study of CD4 and CD8 cells across lung adenocarcinoma regions. Germline assignment: CDR1 MNHNS and CDR2 SASEGT. This CDR3 is built from 13 residues. Donors had localized lung adenocarcinoma, a non-small cell lung cancer. About this clonotype: Germline is not matched at one junction end, which may reflect a read error.

Via MiXCR, TCRdb re-called the PCR reads, giving one row per CDR3 protein. The data hold about 25,000 distinct CDR3 sequences, with about 50% observed a single time. Sequenced input: CD8+ T cells from the center of a lung tumor. The rearrangement links TRBV6-1 to TRBJ2-3, with D unclear. This sequence was found in a male donor with lung adenocarcinoma. The CD4 and CD8 labels of this study may be unreliable. The CDR3 region has the DNA TGTGCCACCGGGCGAAGTGACACAGATACGCAGTACTTT. This sequence encodes CATGRSDTDTQYF.